The 20 T cell receptor beta chains reported below all come from one sample, sequenced in a study of OX40 agonist ivuxolimab in advanced cancers. TCRdb's copy holds only in-frame clones and misses some; the assay was immunoSEQ multiplex PCR. The sample yields around 67,000 clones, nearly 90% seen once. Specimen: CD4+ or CD8+ T cells sorted from blood, collected in a trial of the OX40 agonist ivuxolimab. All receptors derive from an adult with an advanced solid tumor such as melanoma, head and neck, liver or kidney cancer.

The rearrangement links TRBV5-1 to TRBJ2-7; D gene ambiguous. V was cut by 4 bases and J by 5 bases, with 10 bases left in between. The CDR3 has 12 residues. The V gene's germline CDR1 is SGHRS and CDR2 YFSETQ. CDR3 sequence reads: CASSPFGNEQYF. The CDR3 region has the DNA TGCGCCAGCAGCCCCTTCGGCAACGAGCAGTACTTC.

V gene TRBV5-6 combines with J gene TRBJ1-2, with 10 nucleotides matching TRBD1. CDR1 and CDR2 from the germline V gene are SGHDT and YYEEEE. Germline trimming cut 4 bases from V and 4 bases from J; bases unmatched to any gene: 7. The CDR3 runs to 15 residues. In DNA form, the CDR3 reads TGTGCCAGCAGCCGGGGACAGGGGCTAACCTATGGCTACACCTTC. Its translation: CASSRGQGLTYGYTF. The full variable domain, rest sourced from reference TRBV5-6 and TRBJ1-2, is DAGVTQSPTHLIKTRGQQVTLRCSPKSGHDTVSWYQQALGQGPQFIFQYYEEEERQRGNFPDRFSGHQFPNYSSELNVNALLLGDSALYLCASSRGQGLTYGYTFGSGTRLTVV.

The V and J genes are TRBV11-3 and TRBJ2-5; the D gene is possibly TRBD2 (5 bases). Trimming removed 5 bases at V and 2 bases at J, with 15 bases between. Germline values: CDR1 SGHNT, CDR2 YENEEA. The CDR3 is made up of 15 amino acids. The CDR3 sequence is CASSLGASPQETQYF. The CDR3 coding sequence is TGTGCCAGCAGCCTGGGTGCTAGCCCTCAAGAGACCCAGTACTTC.

V and J are TRBV2 and TRBJ1-2, with D tentatively TRBD1 (5 bases). The V and J ends lost 4 bases and 5 bases respectively, with 11 bases between them. Germline CDR1 is SNHLY and CDR2 is FYNNEI. CDR3 length equals 13 residues. This CDR3 is CASSAGTSYGYTF. The CDR3 coding sequence is TGTGCCAGCAGTGCAGGGACGAGTTATGGCTACACCTTC.

V gene TRBV5-1 combines with J gene TRBJ2-1; 14 positions match TRBD2. The germline V gene has CDR1 SGHRS and CDR2 YFSETQ. After removal of 4 bases from V and 5 bases from J, the junction contained 2 bases not matched to a gene. The CDR3 length is 15 residues. The CDR3 loop is CASSPGLAGDNEQFF. CDR3 coding DNA: TGCGCCAGCAGCCCGGGACTAGCGGGAGACAATGAGCAGTTCTTC.

This clone was recorded only once. The chain has TRBV19 and TRBJ2-7, with TRBD2 identical over 8 bases. Germline CDR1 LNHDA, CDR2 SQIVND (reference sequence). The CDR3 loop spans 13 amino acids. With V trimmed by 6 bases and J by 2 bases, 3 bases remained unmatched. CDR3 nucleotide sequence: TGTGCCAGTAGCACTAGCGGAACCTACGAGCAGTACTTC. It yields the protein CASSTSGTYEQYF.

This clone was seen a few times. The V call is TRBV7-9, the J call TRBJ1-4, with D unresolved. Trimming stripped 4 bases from V and 7 bases from J, with 10 bases between. Per the germline V gene, CDR1 is SEHNR and CDR2 is FQNEAQ (reference sequence). There are 13 residues in the CDR3. CDR3 residues: CASSYREGEKLFF. The CDR3 DNA follows: TGTGCCAGCAGCTACCGGGAGGGTGAAAAACTGTTTTTT.

The chain couples TRBV7-2 to TRBJ2-7; 11 positions agree with TRBD2. The CDR3 spans 16 residues. Germline values: CDR1 SGHTA, CDR2 FQGNSA. The V and J ends lost 1 base and 7 bases, in that order; junction bases with no gene match: 9. This CDR3 reads CASSLGLAGGLQEQYF. The CDR3 DNA reads as TGTGCCAGCAGCTTAGGGCTAGCGGGAGGCCTGCAAGAGCAGTACTTC.

This chain connects TRBV5-1 to TRBJ1-1; 8 nucleotides align to TRBD1. From germline, CDR1 is SGHRS and CDR2 YFSETQ. The CDR3 totals 15 residues. V shed 5 bases and J 5 bases; nucleotides not matched to a gene: 11. In DNA, the CDR3 is TGCGCCAGCAGTCTGGAAGGCAGGGGGCTTACTGAAGCTTTCTTT. It is translated as CASSLEGRGLTEAFF. Full variable domain (remainder filled in from reference TRBV5-1 and TRBJ1-1): KAGVTQTPRYLIKTRGQQVTLSCSPISGHRSVSWYQQTPGQGLQFLFEYFSETQRNKGNFPGRFSGRQFSNSRSEMNVSTLELGDSALYLCASSLEGRGLTEAFFGQGTRLTVV.

The gene calls are TRBV4-3 and TRBJ1-1, with TRBD1 as a possible D gene (5 bases). Trimming removed 4 bases from V and 0 bases from J, with 12 bases in between. The CDR3 extends over 15 amino acids. Germline assignment: CDR1 LGHNA and CDR2 YSLEER. In DNA, the CDR3 is TGCGCCAGCAGCCGTCAGTGGGGGGTGAACACTGAAGCTTTCTTT. It encodes CASSRQWGVNTEAFF.

The gene calls are TRBV7-2 and TRBJ1-4, with 7 bases lining up with TRBD1. The CDR3 is made up of 13 amino acids. The V segment lost 8 bases and the J segment 7 bases; nucleotides outside the gene matches: 7. Germline V gene lookup returns CDR1 SGHTA and CDR2 FQGNSA. CDR3 sequence reads: CASSDRTGEKLFF. CDR3 sequence (DNA): TGTGCCAGCTCGGACAGGACGGGTGAAAAACTGTTTTTT.

This chain uses TRBV5-4 with TRBJ1-2; D remains ambiguous. CDR3 size: 14 residues. Trimming shortened V by 3 bases and J by 8 bases, and 17 bases separated the two germline ends. The germline gives CDR1 SGHNT, CDR2 YYREEE (reference sequence). CDR3 bases: TGTGCCAGCAGCTCACTACTGAGAAACTCAGGCTACACCTTC. Translating gives CASSSLLRNSGYTF.

The rearrangement uses TRBV29-1 and TRBJ2-7; 7 bases are shared with TRBD1. The CDR3 has 13 amino acids. The germline CDR1 and CDR2 sequences are SQVTM and ANQGSEA. Trimming cost V 5 bases and J 5 bases; bases outside gene matches: 9. The CDR3 bases are TGCAGCGTTTCCGGGACAGTGGGAAACGAGCAGTACTTC. It is translated as CSVSGTVGNEQYF.

The CDR3 DNA sequence: TGTGCCAGCAGCCGGGGACATAACAATGAGCAGTTCTTC. It translates to CASSRGHNNEQFF. The chain has TRBV13 and TRBJ2-1; D is possibly TRBD1 (6 bases). The CDR3 totals 13 residues. Germline values: CDR1 PRHDT, CDR2 FYEKMQ (reference sequence). Trimming stripped 5 bases from V and 5 bases from J, with 10 bases between.

The rearrangement uses TRBV5-1 and TRBJ2-3; D not resolved. V dropped 4 bases and J dropped 4 bases, with 13 bases sitting between them. Germline assignment: CDR1 SGHRS and CDR2 YFSETQ. This CDR3 has 14 residues. The CDR3 DNA is TGCGCCAGCAGCCGGCGCCTTTCATCAGATACGCAGTATTTT. Protein sequence: CASSRRLSSDTQYF. Full variable domain (missing parts from reference TRBV5-1 and TRBJ2-3): KAGVTQTPRYLIKTRGQQVTLSCSPISGHRSVSWYQQTPGQGLQFLFEYFSETQRNKGNFPGRFSGRQFSNSRSEMNVSTLELGDSALYLCASSRRLSSDTQYFGPGTRLTVL.

The gene calls are TRBV6-4 and TRBJ2-1, with 10 bases identical to TRBD2. The germline gives CDR1 MRHNA, CDR2 SNTAGT. There are 15 residues in the CDR3. Trimming took 6 bases from V and 6 from J; bases not matched to a gene: 8. For the CDR3, the DNA is TGTGCCAGCAGCCCTCTAGCGGGAGTCTCCAATGAGCAGTTCTTC. Its translation is CASSPLAGVSNEQFF.

The V call is TRBV27, the J call TRBJ1-2; unclear D gene. This CDR3 spans 14 amino acids. Trimming removed 3 bases at V and 2 bases at J, with 10 bases between. Germline V gene data show CDR1 as MNHEY and CDR2 as SMNVEV (reference sequence). CDR3 sequence (DNA): TGTGCCAGCAGTTTTACCCGGGGAAACTATGGCTACACCTTC. This sequence encodes CASSFTRGNYGYTF.

There are a few counts of this clone. The chain recombines TRBV7-9 with TRBJ1-1, with D tentatively TRBD1 (6 bases). Germline loops: CDR1 SEHNR, CDR2 FQNEAQ (reference sequence). The CDR3 is 15 amino acids. Trimming left V 0 bases short and J 6 bases short, with 14 bases between. The CDR3 reads CASSLAGGLSAEAFF. The CDR3 nucleotides are TGTGCCAGCAGCTTAGCGGGGGGCTTAAGCGCTGAAGCTTTCTTT.

The chain has TRBV5-1 and TRBJ2-5, with D perhaps matching TRBD1 or TRBD2 (5 bases each). This CDR3 contains 15 residues. V was shortened by 4 bases and J by 5 bases, with 18 bases between the two germline ends. CDR1 SGHRS and CDR2 YFSETQ come from the germline V gene. The CDR3 region is CASSGRDPRRETQYF. Written as DNA, the CDR3 is TGCGCCAGCAGCGGACGGGACCCCAGAAGGGAGACCCAGTACTTC.

V is TRBV9 and J is TRBJ2-2; TRBD2 aligns across 9 bases. With 0 bases clipped from V and 2 bases from J, the junction kept 5 bases outside the gene matches. The CDR3 has 17 residues. In germline, CDR1 is SGDLS, CDR2 YYNGEE. CDR3 sequence: CASSVVASGVNTGELFF. In nucleotides, the CDR3 is TGTGCCAGCAGCGTAGTGGCTAGCGGGGTTAACACCGGGGAGCTGTTTTTT.